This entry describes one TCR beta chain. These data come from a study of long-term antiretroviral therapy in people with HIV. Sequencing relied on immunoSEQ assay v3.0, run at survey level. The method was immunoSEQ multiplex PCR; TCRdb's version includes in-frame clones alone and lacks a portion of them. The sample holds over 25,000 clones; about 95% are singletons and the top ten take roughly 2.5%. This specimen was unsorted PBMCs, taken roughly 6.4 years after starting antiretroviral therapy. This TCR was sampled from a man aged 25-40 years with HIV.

This CDR3 reads CASGLAGGSNTGELFF. In DNA form, the CDR3 reads TGTGCCTCCGGACTAGCGGGTGGTTCGAACACCGGGGAGCTGTTTTTT. The V and J genes are TRBV10-3 and TRBJ2-2; 11 nucleotides line up with TRBD2. The CDR3 extends over 16 amino acids. Germline loops: CDR1 ENHRY, CDR2 SYGVKD. Trimming at V came to 11 bases and at J to 0 bases, leaving 8 bases not matched to a gene.